One and the same sample provided the 26 T cell receptor beta chains below, sequenced in a study of T cell responses to AZD1222 COVID-19 vaccine. Sequencing was performed with immunoSEQ multiplex PCR; in TCRdb, only in-frame clones are kept and a portion is missing. The table records around 140,000 clones, roughly 87% of them present only once. Source: peripheral blood, taken 28 days after the second AZD1222 dose. Receptors originate from an adult who received the AZD1222 COVID-19 vaccine.

The CDR3 coding sequence is TGTGCCAGCAGTTTAAACAGGGCCGCCAGTGCTTTCTTT. Translating gives CASSLNRAASAFF. V and J are TRBV27 and TRBJ1-1, with D possibly TRBD1 on 6 matching bases. CDR1 and CDR2 (germline): MNHEY, SMNVEV (reference sequence). This CDR3 is built from 13 residues. V lost 2 bases to trimming and J lost 11 bases, with 15 bases between them.

This chain joins TRBV28 and TRBJ1-2; D unclear. Trimming took off 7 bases at V and 4 bases at J, with 13 bases between the two ends. The CDR3 totals 13 residues. The germline gives CDR1 MDHEN, CDR2 SYDVKM. The CDR3 here is CASTPGPFYGYTF. The CDR3 coding sequence is TGTGCCAGCACCCCGGGCCCGTTCTATGGCTACACCTTC.

In its sample, this clone was seen once. The rearrangement uses TRBV5-1 and TRBJ1-1; D unresolved. Germline assignment: CDR1 SGHRS and CDR2 YFSETQ. V shed 4 bases and J shed 5 bases, with 12 bases lying between them. This CDR3 comprises 13 residues. Here the CDR3 DNA reads TGCGCCAGCAGCATCGGGCGGGGTACTGAAGCTTTCTTT. Its protein is CASSIGRGTEAFF.

The V gene is TRBV14, the J gene TRBJ2-2; D gene ambiguous. This CDR3 has 15 residues. The germline V gene encodes CDR1 SGHDN and CDR2 FVKESK. Trimming pared 1 base from V and 2 bases from J, leaving 8 bases between. CDR3 DNA sequence: TGTGCCAGCAGCCAAGTAAATGGTAACACCGGGGAGCTGTTTTTT. This translates into CASSQVNGNTGELFF.

This CDR3 reads CASSQDGPGTGNTIYF. DNA for the CDR3: TGCGCCAGCAGCCAAGATGGTCCAGGGACTGGAAACACCATATATTTT. The chain links TRBV4-3 to TRBJ1-3, with D tentatively TRBD1 (5 bases). CDR1 and CDR2 (germline): LGHNA, YSLEER. V lost 0 bases, J lost 2 bases, and 11 bases lay in between. The CDR3 extends over 16 amino acids.

The chain links TRBV6-6 to TRBJ2-3; 11 nucleotides line up with TRBD1. J gave up 3 bases and V 10 bases, and 6 bases lay outside the gene matches. The CDR3 sequence is 14 residues long. Per germline, CDR1 MNHNY and CDR2 SVGAGI (reference sequence). The DNA for the CDR3 is TGTGCCACCCTCCGGGACAGGGGGACAGATACGCAGTATTTT. Translating gives CATLRDRGTDTQYF.

V and J are TRBV6-1 and TRBJ1-2; the D gene is possibly TRBD1 (5 bases). Trimming removed 2 bases at V and 4 bases at J, with 11 bases between. The CDR3 is 14 residues long. Germline V gene lookup returns CDR1 MNHNS and CDR2 SASEGT. The CDR3 region is CASSEMVRGYGYTF. The CDR3 DNA is TGTGCCAGCAGTGAAATGGTTAGGGGCTATGGCTACACCTTC.

This chain connects TRBV6-2 or TRBV6-3 to TRBJ1-1; D not certain. Germline V gene sequence: CDR1 MNHEY, CDR2 SVGEGT. The V end was cut by 7 bases, the J end by 1 base, with 28 bases between. The CDR3 contains 19 residues. CDR3 bases: TGTGCCAGCACCCCGTTTGCGGCGGCCGTCGGAGTAGGGAACACTGAAGCTTTCTTT. Protein sequence: CASTPFAAAVGVGNTEAFF.

The CDR3 loop reads CAIKGGGNTIYF. The CDR3 DNA follows: TGTGCCATCAAGGGGGGTGGAAACACCATATATTTT. The chain recombines TRBV2 with TRBJ1-3; tentatively, D is TRBD1 (6 bases). There are 12 residues in the CDR3. Germline V gives CDR1 SNHLY, CDR2 FYNNEI. V was cut by 10 bases and J by 3 bases, with 10 bases left in between. The whole variable domain, remainder taken from reference TRBV2 and TRBJ1-3, is EPEVTQTPSHQVTQMGQEVILRCVPISNHLYFYWYRQILGQKVEFLVSFYNNEISEKSEIFDDQFSVERPDGSNFTLKIRSTKLEDSAMYFCAIKGGGNTIYFGEGSWLTVV.

The chain couples TRBV4-1 to TRBJ1-5, with D hard to call. The CDR3 consists of 15 residues. Germline CDR1 is MGHRA and CDR2 is YSYEKL. With 4 bases removed from V and 2 bases from J, the gap between germline ends came to 12 bases. CDR3: CASSPTGNGNQPQHF. The CDR3 DNA sequence: TGCGCCAGCAGCCCTACGGGGAATGGCAATCAGCCCCAGCATTTT.

The DNA for the CDR3 is TGCGCCAGCAGCCCGGCACTAGCACACCCAGGGGTTGAGCAGTACTTC. This encodes CASSPALAHPGVEQYF. V is TRBV5-1 and J is TRBJ2-7; D tentatively fits TRBD1 or TRBD2 (6 bases each). V was clipped by 4 bases and J by 7 bases, with 24 bases between them. Per germline, CDR1 SGHRS and CDR2 YFSETQ. The CDR3 has 16 residues. Complete variable domain (other parts from reference TRBV5-1 and TRBJ2-7): KAGVTQTPRYLIKTRGQQVTLSCSPISGHRSVSWYQQTPGQGLQFLFEYFSETQRNKGNFPGRFSGRQFSNSRSEMNVSTLELGDSALYLCASSPALAHPGVEQYFGPGTRLTVT.

With regard to this clone: The sample carries other DNA sequences with the same CDR3. The J gene is TRBJ2-5, the V gene TRBV6-2 or TRBV6-3; tentatively, D is TRBD2 (6 bases). The germline V gene encodes CDR1 MNHEY and CDR2 SVGEGT. V was shortened by 2 bases and J by 2 bases, with 6 bases between the two germline ends. CDR3 length: 13 amino acids. The CDR3 loop reads CASSYGGQETQYF. CDR3 bases: TGTGCCAGCAGTTACGGGGGGCAAGAGACCCAGTACTTC.

The chain links TRBV18 to TRBJ1-1, with a weak D call TRBD1 (6 bases). Looked up from germline, CDR1 is KGHSH and CDR2 is LQKENI. The CDR3 length is 17 residues. V dropped 5 bases and J dropped 4 bases, with 23 bases sitting between them. CDR3 residues: CASSSSQQTGRVTEAFF. CDR3 sequence (DNA): TGTGCCAGCTCATCCTCACAGCAAACAGGGAGGGTCACTGAAGCTTTCTTT.

The CDR3 reads CASSRQGRTEAFF. For the CDR3, the DNA is TGTGCCAGCAGCCGACAGGGACGCACTGAAGCTTTCTTT. The chain employs TRBV21-1 and TRBJ1-1; whether TRBD1, the table's D call, matches the DNA was not checked. TRBV21-1 is a documented pseudogene. The CDR3 covers 13 residues.

The chain has TRBV5-1 and TRBJ1-5; 9 bases align to TRBD1. From germline, CDR1 is SGHRS and CDR2 YFSETQ. The CDR3 contains 16 residues. J was trimmed by 3 bases and V by 4 bases; bases with no gene match: 8. CDR3 in amino acids: CASSAGTGFDNQPQHF. The CDR3 DNA reads TGCGCCAGCAGCGCCGGGACAGGGTTCGACAATCAGCCCCAGCATTTT.

This sequence joins TRBV5-5 and TRBJ2-7; TRBD2 aligns across 8 bases. CDR3 length: 14 amino acids. V gave up 3 bases and J gave up 3 bases; unmatched junction bases: 5. Germline V gene sequence: CDR1 SGHKS, CDR2 YYEKEE (reference sequence). CDR3 region: CASSWGLESYEQYF. Written as DNA, the CDR3 is TGTGCCAGCAGCTGGGGACTAGAGAGCTACGAGCAGTACTTC.

V usage is TRBV27 and J usage is TRBJ1-2; D is possibly TRBD1 (5 bases). V was pared by 0 bases and J by 6 bases, with 11 bases between. CDR3 length: 14 residues. Germline V gene sequence: CDR1 MNHEY, CDR2 SMNVEV (reference sequence). CDR3 nucleotide sequence: TGTGCCAGCAGTTTATCGGGACCCCCGGATGGCTACACCTTC. It is translated as CASSLSGPPDGYTF.

The CDR3 bases are TGTGCCAGCAGCACAAACCGGGACAAAACGACCTATGGCTACACCTTC. Protein product: CASSTNRDKTTYGYTF. The chain links TRBV6-2 or TRBV6-3 to TRBJ1-2, with a tentative D call TRBD1 (6 bases). Germline V gene data show CDR1 as MNHEY and CDR2 as SVGEGT. The V and J ends lost 6 bases and 4 bases respectively, with 21 bases between them. The CDR3 covers 16 residues.

This chain joins TRBV29-1 and TRBJ2-2; D not resolved. CDR3 size: 13 residues. Trimming removed 6 bases from V and 6 bases from J, with 14 bases in between. From germline, CDR1 is SQVTM and CDR2 ANQGSEA. The CDR3 sequence: CSVPMTAAGELFF. The DNA for the CDR3 is TGCAGCGTCCCTATGACCGCTGCCGGGGAGCTGTTTTTT.

This clone was recorded a few times. The DNA for the CDR3 is TGTGCCAGCTGCCGCAGGGACTCCTATAATTCACCCCTCCACTTT. It specifies CASCRRDSYNSPLHF. V usage is TRBV28 and J usage is TRBJ1-6; maybe TRBD1 (5 bases). Germline CDR1 MDHEN, CDR2 SYDVKM. Trimming took off 8 bases at V and 0 bases at J, with 11 bases between the two ends. The CDR3 totals 15 residues.

J is TRBJ2-7 and V is TRBV5-1; 7 bases map to TRBD1. The germline CDR1 and CDR2 sequences are SGHRS and YFSETQ. The CDR3 contains 14 residues. With V trimmed by 2 bases and J by 3 bases, 5 bases remained unmatched. CDR3: CASSFNPGGYEQYF. CDR3 in DNA: TGCGCCAGCAGCTTCAACCCAGGGGGCTACGAGCAGTACTTC.

V is TRBV28 and J is TRBJ1-2; 9 bases map to TRBD1. The germline gives CDR1 MDHEN, CDR2 SYDVKM. CDR3 length: 14 amino acids. After removal of 6 bases from V and 0 bases from J, the junction contained 2 bases not matched to a gene. CDR3 loop: CASRRQGANYGYTF. CDR3 DNA: TGTGCCAGCAGAAGACAGGGGGCTAACTATGGCTACACCTTC.

The chain is built from TRBV7-2 and TRBJ1-2, with a possible D match to TRBD1 (5 bases). Trimming removed 2 bases at V and 0 bases at J, with 16 bases between. This CDR3 has 17 residues. In germline, CDR1 is SGHTA, CDR2 FQGNSA. CDR3 loop: CASSLPGWGRTNYGYTF. CDR3 nucleotides: TGTGCCAGCAGCTTACCCGGGTGGGGCAGAACTAACTATGGCTACACCTTC.

In its sample, this clone was seen once. The chain links TRBV27 to TRBJ1-1; tentatively, D is TRBD1 (6 bases). The CDR3 is made up of 15 amino acids. V was trimmed by 6 bases and J by 5 bases, leaving 19 bases between them. Germline loops: CDR1 MNHEY, CDR2 SMNVEV (reference sequence). CDR3: CASRISPRGGTEAFF. CDR3 DNA sequence: TGTGCCAGCAGGATAAGCCCCAGGGGCGGTACTGAAGCTTTCTTT.

CDR3 bases: TGTGCCAGCAGCCGCTCCAGGGGGCGCGGGGGTGAAAAACTGTTTTTT. Its protein product is CASSRSRGRGGEKLFF. This chain links TRBV11-2 with TRBJ1-4; 8 nucleotides align to TRBD1. Per the germline V gene, CDR1 is SGHAT and CDR2 is FQNNGV. Germline trimming cut 5 bases from V and 7 bases from J; bases unmatched to any gene: 12. The length of the CDR3 is 16 residues.

This rearrangement joins TRBV11-3 to TRBJ2-5; 10 bases fit TRBD2. The CDR3 runs to 18 residues. Germline lookup yields CDR1 SGHNT and CDR2 YENEEA. The V gene end was trimmed by 5 bases and the J gene end by 2 bases; junction bases not matched to a gene: 14. CDR3 region: CASSALESVAGGQETQYF. The CDR3 DNA sequence: TGTGCCAGCAGCGCCCTCGAATCCGTAGCGGGGGGTCAAGAGACCCAGTACTTC.